Listed below are T cell receptor beta chains from one sample, sequenced in a study of tumor-infiltrating lymphocytes in primary liver carcinoma. TCRdb fed the multiplex PCR reads into MiXCR, producing one record per CDR3 protein. Of roughly 70,000 distinct CDR3 sequences listed, about 65% are singletons. Sequences were obtained from liver tumor tissue from sampling region 4. The receptor source for this set is a man in his forties or fifties with primary liver carcinoma and hepatitis B virus infection. Both conserved end residues are part of each CDR3. The D gene is left open where the match is weak. Clone size is not always given. Where it is, it says once, few, many or a class for expanded clones.

d_gene	v_gene	abundance	j_gene	CDR3aa	CDR3nt
TRBD1	TRBV11-2	.	TRBJ2-7	CANSSRTGGGEQYF	TGTGCCAACAGCTCCCGGACAGGGGGGGGCGAGCAATACTTC
.	TRBV11-2	.	TRBJ2-3	CASIPPGAGARIRSIF	.
.	TRBV6-6	.	TRBJ1-2	CASRGRGDYGYTF	TGTGCCAGCAGGGGCAGGGGCGACTATGGTTACACCTTC
.	TRBV4-2	.	TRBJ2-1	CASSRRTVSGVNEQFF	TGCGCCAGCAGCCGACGGACAGTGTCAGGTGTCAATGAGCAGTTCTTC
.	TRBV6-5	.	TRBJ2-7	CASSSPGAGYDQYF	TGTGCCAGCAGTTCCCCGGGCGCGGGCTACGATCAGTACTTC
.	TRBV5-5	few	TRBJ2-6	CASSMWSGANLLTF	TGTGCCAGCAGCATGTGGTCTGGGGCCAACCTCCTGACCTTC
.	TRBV11-2	.	TRBJ1-1	CASSLRLGLNTEAFF	TGTGCCAGCAGCCTAAGACTGGGCCTGAACACTGAAGCCTTCTTT
.	TRBV10-3	.	TRBJ2-6	CTISPYTPGANVLTF	TGTACCATCAGTCCTTATACCCCTGGGGCCAACGTCCTGACTTTC
TRBD1	TRBV11-2	many	TRBJ2-3	CASSAHRGRLDTQYF	TGTGCCAGCAGCGCGCACAGGGGGCGCTTAGATACGCAGTATTTT
TRBD1	TRBV12-3/TRBV12-4	.	TRBJ2-7	CASSLGQGANYGEHF	TGTGCAAGCAGTTTAGGACAGGGGGCCAACTACGGGGAGCACTTC
.	TRBV6-1	.	TRBJ2-1	CANRTNGADPYNEQFF	TGTGCCAACCGGACTAACGGGGCAGACCCTTACAATGAGCAGTTCTTC
.	TRBV4-1	once	TRBJ2-7	CASSQDLGRSLYEQYF	TGCGCCAGCAGCCAAGATCTGGGCAGGAGTTTATACGAGCAGTACTTC
.	TRBV29-1	.	TRBJ2-6	CSVDTAGIGAAGANVLTF	TGCAGCGTTGATACAGCCGGGATAGGGGCAGCTGGGGCCAACGTCCTGACTTTC
.	TRBV30	.	TRBJ2-6	CAWSLGAAKIVLTF	TGTGCCTGGAGTCTAGGGGCGGCTAAAATCGTCCTGACTTTC
.	TRBV4-2	.	TRBJ2-7	CANSQYGLTGIGSYEQYF	TGTGCCAACAGCCAATACGGACTAACGGGAATCGGGTCCTACGAGCAATACTTC
.	TRBV4-1	.	TRBJ1-5	CTSSQHNTPVAQHF	TGCACCAGCAGCCAACACAACACGCCCGTGGCCCAGCATTTT
TRBD1	TRBV10-3	many	TRBJ2-1	CANRDSNNEQFF	TGTGCCAACCGGGACAGCAACAATGAGCAGTTCTTC
TRBD2	TRBV4-2	.	TRBJ2-3	CAGSQVALLAGTTDTEYF	TGTGCCGGCAGCCAAGTGGCGCTTCTAGCGGGAACGACAGATACGGAGTATTTT
.	TRBV12-3/TRBV12-4	.	TRBJ2-7	CVSSFGTGLFYEQYF	TGTGTCAGTAGTTTTGGGACGGGACTTTTCTACGAGCAGTACTTC
TRBD1	TRBV24-1	.	TRBJ2-1	CATSEGDRGLYNEQFF	TGTGCCACCAGTGAGGGTGACAGGGGGCTCTACAATGAGCAGTTCTTC
.	TRBV2	many	TRBJ1-2	CASRRLVLGFGYTF	TGTGCCAGCAGGAGACTGGTACTGGGGTTTGGCTACACCTTC
.	TRBV5-6	.	TRBJ2-7	CASSDAGQLVYKQYF	TGTGCCAGCAGCGACGCGGGACAGCTAGTCTACAAGCAGTACTTC
.	TRBV13	.	TRBJ2-1	CAGSEGGSNDEQFF	TGTGCCGGCAGCGAAGGAGGGTCCAACGATGAGCAGTTCTTC
.	TRBV11-2	.	TRBJ1-4	CTSSKTPGEANEELFF	TGTACCAGCAGCAAGACTCCAGGAGAAGCAAATGAAGAACTGTTTTTT
.	TRBV10-3	.	TRBJ2-7	CAISYGISDSYEQYF	TGTGCCATCAGCTACGGGATTAGCGACTCCTATGAGCAGTACTTC
TRBD1	TRBV4-2	.	TRBJ2-7	CASSPGQTYEQYF	TGTGCCAGCAGCCCGGGACAGACCTACGAGCAGTACTTC
TRBD1	TRBV29-1	.	TRBJ1-5	CSVREQGQPQRF	TGCAGCGTTAGGGAACAGGGGCAGCCCCAGCGTTTT
.	TRBV12-3/TRBV12-4	.	TRBJ1-1	CASAPLVSLRTEAFF	TGTGCCAGCGCTCCACTGGTGTCCCTCCGCACTGAAGCTTTCTTT
.	TRBV11-2	.	TRBJ2-2	CASSLALGGAITEELFF	TGTGCCAGCAGCTTAGCACTAGGGGGGGCGATCACCGAGGAGCTGTTTTTT
.	TRBV4-1	.	TRBJ2-1	CAGSQVEGWNEQFF	TGCGCCGGCAGCCAAGTTGAGGGGTGGAATGAGCAGTTCTTC
TRBD2	TRBV12-3/TRBV12-4	.	TRBJ2-7	CASNPWTSGIVSEQYF	TGTGCCAGCAATCCGTGGACTAGCGGGATAGTCAGCGAGCAGTACTTC
.	TRBV10-1	many	TRBJ2-1	CASSESKIGSVANNEQFF	TGCGCCAGCAGTGAGTCGAAGATAGGGTCCGTGGCCAACAATGAGCAGTTCTTC
.	TRBV28	.	TRBJ2-7	CASSFLVGGYEQYF	TGTGCCAGCAGTTTTCTCGTTGGGGGGTACGAGCAGTACTTC
.	TRBV4-3	.	TRBJ2-7	CASSQYRETSYEQYF	TGCGCCAGCAGCCAATATCGGGAGACGTCCTACGAGCAGTACTTC
.	TRBV19	.	TRBJ1-2	CVSIGWLRGANYGYTF	TGTGTCAGTATTGGGTGGCTACGGGGGGCGAACTATGGCTACACCTTC
TRBD2	TRBV10-3	.	TRBJ2-3	CAISEHLRLAGSTDTQYF	TGTGCCATCAGTGAACACCTCCGACTAGCGGGAAGCACAGATACGCAGTATTTT
.	TRBV29-1	.	TRBJ2-3	CIVGKWARIQDTQYF	TGCATCGTTGGAAAATGGGCTAGGATCCAAGATACGCAATATTTT
.	TRBV11-2	.	TRBJ2-1	CGSSLNDAYDQFF	TGTGGCAGCAGCTTAAATGATGCCTATGATCAGTTCTTC
TRBD1	TRBV11-2	many	TRBJ2-6	CTSSLDRAGANVLTF	TGTACCAGCAGCTTGGACAGGGCTGGGGCCAACGTCCTGACTTTC
.	TRBV6-2/TRBV6-3	.	TRBJ2-5	CASSYSGVPGETQYF	TGTGCTAGCAGTTACTCGGGGGTACCCGGGGAGACCCAGTATTTC
.	TRBV12-3/TRBV12-4	.	TRBJ1-6	CASGSTTGRNSPSHF	TGTGCCAGCGGTTCCACGACAGGCCGTAATTCACCCTCCCACTTT
TRBD2	TRBV10-2	many	TRBJ2-1	CASSDLAGGRFYNEQFF	TGCGCCAGCAGCGATCTAGCGGGAGGGAGGTTCTACAATGAGCAGTTCTTC
.	TRBV11-2	few	TRBJ2-2	CASSFVGSNTGGLFF	TGTGCCAGCAGCTTTGTGGGATCGAACACTGGGGGGCTGTTTTTT
TRBD1	TRBV30	.	TRBJ1-2	CAWSDVRQGDGYAF	TGTGCCTGGAGTGACGTAAGACAGGGAGATGGATACGCCTTC
.	TRBV11-2	.	TRBJ2-7	CASSQWRGRTYEQCF	TGTGCCAGCAGCCAATGGAGAGGGAGAACCTACGAGCAGTGCTTC
.	TRBV5-1	.	TRBJ1-2	CASSSTNATDYTF	TGCGCCAGCAGTTCGACCAACGCTACAGACTACACCTTC
.	TRBV10-3	.	TRBJ1-1	CAIMGSLNTGAFF	TGTGCCATCATGGGCAGTCTAAACACTGGAGCTTTCTTT
TRBD2	TRBV12-3/TRBV12-4	many	TRBJ2-1	CASSLLGSGRGNEQFF	TGTGCCAGCAGCCTTCTAGGGAGCGGGAGGGGAAATGAGCAGTTCTTC
.	TRBV29-1	.	TRBJ2-7	CSVVAGSHEQYF	TGCAGCGTTGTGGCAGGGTCACACGAGCAGTACTTC
.	TRBV6-6	.	TRBJ2-2	CASSATNIGELFF	TGTGCCAGCAGTGCAACTAACATCGGGGAGCTGTTTTTT
TRBD2	TRBV11-2	.	TRBJ2-3	CANNLGGTSGRAGDMQYF	TGTGCCAACAACTTAGGAGGGACTAGCGGGAGGGCCGGAGATATGCAGTATTTT
.	TRBV29-1	.	TRBJ2-1	CSTRPGGNEQFF	TGTAGCACCCGTCCAGGGGGGAATGAGCAGTTCTTC
.	TRBV6-6	.	TRBJ2-2	CVSTPRGWVTDKRELFF	TGTGTCAGCACCCCAAGAGGTTGGGTCACTGACAAGAGGGAGCTGTTTTTT
.	TRBV6-6	.	TRBJ2-7	CASSCQGPGAEQYF	TGTGCCAGCAGTTGCCAGGGACCAGGCGCCGAGCAGTACTTC
TRBD1	TRBV6-1	.	TRBJ2-7	CASKAGQGITEKYF	TGTGCCAGCAAAGCGGGACAGGGAATAACCGAGAAGTACTTC